Below are 18 T cell receptor beta chains sequenced from a single sample in a study of T cells in women clearing cervical HPV infection. This table comes from immunoSEQ multiplex PCR, and its TCRdb copy is limited to in-frame clones, with some not included. The listing contains tens of thousands of clones. Sample: blood buffy coat. These receptors originate from a woman aged 18 to 75 with a cervical HPV16 infection that either progressed to CIN3+ or cleared (not recorded which).

Points on this clone: The CDR3 end lies 3 residues beyond the end of the read and is filled in from the germline J gene. The chain links TRBV12-3 or TRBV12-4 to TRBJ1-2; D may be TRBD1 (5 bases). V lost 3 bases to trimming and J lost 1 base, with 6 bases between them. The CDR3 consists of 13 residues. The part of the CDR3 DNA that was read is TGTGCCAGCAGTTTCCAGGGTAACTATGGC. Protein: CASSFQGNYG. The full CDR3 sequence reads CASSFQGNYGYTF.

With regard to this clone: The read ends 3 residues early relative to the CDR3; the germline J gene fills the gap. The chain has TRBV5-6 and TRBJ1-5, with D perhaps matching TRBD1 (5 bases). V lost 5 bases and J 6 bases, leaving 9 bases between the germline ends. The V gene's germline CDR1 is SGHDT and CDR2 YYEEEE. CDR3 length equals 12 residues. Partial CDR3 DNA: TGTGCCAGCAGGACCAGGGTTCAGCCC. Translating gives CASRTRVQP. In full, the CDR3 reads CASRTRVQPQHF.

In regard to this clone: The CDR3 goes on 3 residues after the read ends, and that part is filled in from the germline J gene. The chain is built from TRBV28 and TRBJ1-2, with 8 bases that match TRBD1. The CDR3 runs 17 residues. CDR1 and CDR2 (germline): MDHEN, SYDVKM. Losses at the gene ends were 6 bases for V and 4 bases for J; bases not matched to a gene: 16. CDR3 protein: CASSLPRPTGDIYGYTF. The part of the CDR3 DNA that was read is TGTGCCAGCAGCCTACCGAGACCGACAGGGGATATCTATGGC.

A remark on this clone: The read ends 3 residues shy of where the CDR3 ends; the end is completed using the germline J gene. This chain uses TRBV20-1 with TRBJ2-3; 9 bases line up with TRBD1. Unmatched junction bases numbered 7, after V lost 5 bases and J lost 1 base. Germline lookup yields CDR1 DFQATT and CDR2 SNEGSKA (reference sequence). The CDR3 runs 15 residues. The CDR3 region is CSARPRDRGTDTQYF. CDR3 DNA, as far as it was read: TGCAGTGCTCGCCCCCGGGACAGGGGCACAGATACG.

As regards this clone: From the germline J gene comes the end of the CDR3, since the read stops 3 residues before it. V usage is TRBV20-1 and J usage is TRBJ2-1; 8 bases align to TRBD1. This CDR3 is built from 12 residues. The V and J ends lost 4 bases and 7 bases, in that order; junction bases with no gene match: 3. Looked up from germline, CDR1 is DFQATT and CDR2 is SNEGSKA (reference sequence). The sequenced part of the CDR3 DNA is TGCAGTGCTACCCAGGGGGCTAATGAG. It translates to CSATQGANE. The CDR3, in full, reads CSATQGANEQFF.

Comments on this clone: The read ends 3 residues before the CDR3 terminus; that terminus is restored from the germline J gene. The chain employs TRBV19 and TRBJ1-6, with 8 nucleotides matching TRBD1. The CDR3 is 16 amino acids. Germline V gives CDR1 LNHDA, CDR2 SQIVND (reference sequence). V lost 7 bases and J lost 5; bases outside the gene matches: 10. CDR3 loop: CASNGGTGWDNSPLHF. The part of the CDR3 DNA that was read is TGTGCCAGTAATGGAGGGACAGGATGGGATAATTCACCC.

As to this clone: Coverage ceases 3 residues before the CDR3 finishes, and the germline J gene fills in the end. The chain recombines TRBV11-2 with TRBJ2-4; tentatively, D is TRBD1 (6 bases). V was clipped by 1 base and J by 6 bases, with 10 bases between them. This CDR3 contains 14 residues. Germline V lookup: CDR1 SGHAT, CDR2 FQNNGV. The CDR3 spells CASSLVQGRNIQYF. CDR3 DNA, as far as it was read: TGTGCCAGCAGCTTAGTTCAGGGGAGAAACATT.

Regarding this clone: The read gets to within 3 residues of the CDR3 end, and the germline J gene fills in the rest. The V gene is TRBV3-1 (or the pseudogene TRBV3-2), the J gene TRBJ2-2; the D is unclear. CDR3 length: 16 residues. The germline CDR1 and CDR2 sequences are LGHDT and YNNKEL (reference sequence). Trimming cost V 0 bases and J 4 bases, with 12 bases left between them. The CDR3 bases that were read are TGTGCCAGCAGCCAAGATCAGTTGAATCCCACCGGGGAG. This sequence encodes CASSQDQLNPTGE. The whole CDR3 sequence reads CASSQDQLNPTGELFF.

On this clone: The read ends 3 residues shy of where the CDR3 ends; the end is completed using the germline J gene. The V and J genes are TRBV30 and TRBJ1-1, with unresolved D. With 3 bases removed from V and 6 bases from J, the gap between germline ends came to 11 bases. The CDR3 loop spans 12 amino acids. Germline CDR1 and CDR2: GTSNPN and SVGIG (reference sequence). CDR3 DNA (partial): TGTGCCTGGAGGACTGGGTGGGCTGAA. Translated: CAWRTGWAE. The whole CDR3 reads CAWRTGWAEAFF.

A remark on this clone: The missing CDR3 end, 3 residues past where the read stops, is filled in from the germline J gene. The chain employs TRBV28 and TRBJ2-5, with D perhaps TRBD1 (5 bases). This CDR3 has 13 residues. The germline V gene encodes CDR1 MDHEN and CDR2 SYDVKM. V was trimmed by 6 bases and J by 1 base, leaving 9 bases between them. This chain's CDR3 is CASRTDPQETQYF. Partial CDR3 DNA: TGTGCCAGCAGGACAGATCCCCAAGAGACC.

Concerning this clone itself: The read finishes 3 residues shy of the CDR3 end, and the germline J gene is used to complete it. The chain is built from TRBV19 and TRBJ2-7; 12 bases line up with TRBD2. V lost 6 bases and J lost 2; bases outside the gene matches: 14. There are 18 residues in the CDR3. Germline V gives CDR1 LNHDA, CDR2 SQIVND (reference sequence). CDR3 bases read: TGTGCCAGTAGCCCGGTTGCTAGCGGGGGGGCCCGTACCTACGAG. It specifies CASSPVASGGARTYE. The full CDR3 reads CASSPVASGGARTYEQYF.

Remarks on this clone: The CDR3 is cut off 3 residues early in the read; its end comes from the germline J gene. This sequence joins TRBV2 and TRBJ2-7; 7 positions match TRBD1. Looked up from germline, CDR1 is SNHLY and CDR2 is FYNNEI. The CDR3 is 14 residues long. V gave up 6 bases and J gave up 0 bases; unmatched junction bases: 5. This chain's CDR3 is CASSPGQLSYEQYF. The CDR3 bases that were read are TGTGCCAGCAGCCCGGGACAGCTCTCCTACGAG.

As for this clone: The sequenced fragment ends 3 residues before the CDR3 boundary, so the rest is inferred from the germline J gene. The J gene is TRBJ2-5, the V gene TRBV4-2; TRBD2 matches at 12 bases. The CDR3 extends over 16 amino acids. The germline V gene has CDR1 LGHNA and CDR2 YNFKEQ. Trimming at V came to 4 bases and at J to 7 bases, leaving 10 bases not matched to a gene. The CDR3 spells CASSPNVASGGGTQYF. The CDR3 bases that were read are TGTGCCAGCAGCCCAAACGTCGCTAGCGGGGGGGGGACC.

With regard to this clone: The read finishes 3 residues shy of the CDR3 end, and the germline J gene is used to complete it. The chain links TRBV20-1 to TRBJ2-3; TRBD2 is a possible D gene (6 bases). V was clipped by 4 bases and J by 3 bases, with 8 bases between them. CDR1 and CDR2 from the germline V gene are DFQATT and SNEGSKA (reference sequence). This CDR3 is 12 amino acids long. Incomplete CDR3 DNA: TGCAGTGCTACCCGGGGGACAGATACG. As protein: CSATRGTDT. The entire CDR3 protein is CSATRGTDTQYF.

A note on this clone: The CDR3 end falls 3 residues outside the read, so it is completed with the germline J gene. V and J are TRBV7-2 and TRBJ1-2; 7 positions agree with TRBD1. The V gene end was trimmed by 5 bases and the J gene end by 6 bases; junction bases not matched to a gene: 9. Per the germline V gene, CDR1 is SGHTA and CDR2 is FQGNSA. The CDR3 length is 14 residues. This CDR3 reads CASSPLNRGNGYTF. Incomplete CDR3 DNA: TGTGCCAGCAGCCCCCTTAACAGGGGTAATGGC.

About this clone: The CDR3 goes on 3 residues after the read ends, and that part is filled in from the germline J gene. The V and J genes are TRBV5-6 and TRBJ1-2; maybe TRBD1 (5 bases). This CDR3 is 13 amino acids long. V dropped 1 base and J dropped 6 bases, with 10 bases sitting between them. Germline loops: CDR1 SGHDT, CDR2 YYEEEE. The CDR3 here is CASSLSAGHGYTF. The part of the CDR3 DNA that was read is TGTGCCAGCAGCTTGTCGGCAGGGCATGGC.

A remark on this clone: The CDR3 extends 3 residues past the end of the read, so its final part is completed from the germline J gene. The chain links TRBV5-1 to TRBJ2-3; no firm D call. Germline V lookup: CDR1 SGHRS, CDR2 YFSETQ. V was shortened by 2 bases and J by 6 bases, with 16 bases between the two germline ends. There are 15 residues in the CDR3. CDR3 bases read: TGCGCCAGCAGCTTTCAAGCAGCCGGGTCCGATACG. Its protein is CASSFQAAGSDT. The full CDR3 protein reads CASSFQAAGSDTQYF.

On this clone: Coverage ceases 3 residues before the CDR3 finishes, and the germline J gene fills in the end. This chain uses TRBV20-1 with TRBJ2-7, with 7 bases fitting TRBD2. With 4 bases clipped from V and 2 bases from J, the junction kept 8 bases outside the gene matches. CDR1 and CDR2 from the germline V gene are DFQATT and SNEGSKA (reference sequence). The CDR3 sequence is 14 residues long. The part of the CDR3 DNA that was read is TGCAGTGCTAAACCCCCGGGGGGACCCTACGAG. Amino acids: CSAKPPGGPYE. The full CDR3 protein is CSAKPPGGPYEQYF.